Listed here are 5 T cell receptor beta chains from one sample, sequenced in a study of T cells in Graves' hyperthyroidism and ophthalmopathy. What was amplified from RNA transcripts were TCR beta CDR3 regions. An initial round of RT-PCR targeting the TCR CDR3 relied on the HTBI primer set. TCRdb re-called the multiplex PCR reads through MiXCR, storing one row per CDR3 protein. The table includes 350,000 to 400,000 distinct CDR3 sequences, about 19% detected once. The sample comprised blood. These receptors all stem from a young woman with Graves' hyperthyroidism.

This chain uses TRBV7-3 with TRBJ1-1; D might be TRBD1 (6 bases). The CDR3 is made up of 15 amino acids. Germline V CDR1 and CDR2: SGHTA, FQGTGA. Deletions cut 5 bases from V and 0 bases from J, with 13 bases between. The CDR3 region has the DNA TGTGCCAGCAGCGAGGGGGGGGTTATGAACACTGAAGCTTTCTTT. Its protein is CASSEGGVMNTEAFF.

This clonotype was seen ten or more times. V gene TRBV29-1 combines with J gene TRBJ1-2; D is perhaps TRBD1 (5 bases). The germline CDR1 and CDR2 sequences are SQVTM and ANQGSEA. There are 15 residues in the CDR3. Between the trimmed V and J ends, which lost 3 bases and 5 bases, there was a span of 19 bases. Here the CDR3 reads CSVDGASGMQYGYTF. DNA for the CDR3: TGCAGCGTTGACGGGGCCTCCGGGATGCAATATGGCTACACCTTC.

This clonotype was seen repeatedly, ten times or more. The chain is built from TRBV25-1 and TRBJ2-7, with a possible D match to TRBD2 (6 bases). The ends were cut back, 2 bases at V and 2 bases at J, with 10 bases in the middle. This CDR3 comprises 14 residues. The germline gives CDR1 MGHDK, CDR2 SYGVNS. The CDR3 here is CASSEPRGAYEQYF. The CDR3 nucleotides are TGTGCCAGCAGTGAACCGCGCGGGGCCTACGAGCAGTACTTC.

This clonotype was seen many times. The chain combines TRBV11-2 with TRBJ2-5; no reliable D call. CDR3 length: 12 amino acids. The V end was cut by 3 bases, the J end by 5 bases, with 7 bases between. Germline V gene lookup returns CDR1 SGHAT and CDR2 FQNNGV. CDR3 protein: CASSLTMETQYF. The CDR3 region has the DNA TGTGCCAGCAGCTTGACGATGGAGACCCAGTACTTC.

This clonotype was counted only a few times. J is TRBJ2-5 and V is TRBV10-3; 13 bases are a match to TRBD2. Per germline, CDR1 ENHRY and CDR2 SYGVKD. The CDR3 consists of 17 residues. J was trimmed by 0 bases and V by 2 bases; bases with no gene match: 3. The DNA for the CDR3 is TGTGCCATCAGTGAGGGACTAGCGGGGGAGCACCAAGAGACCCAGTACTTC. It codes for CAISEGLAGEHQETQYF.